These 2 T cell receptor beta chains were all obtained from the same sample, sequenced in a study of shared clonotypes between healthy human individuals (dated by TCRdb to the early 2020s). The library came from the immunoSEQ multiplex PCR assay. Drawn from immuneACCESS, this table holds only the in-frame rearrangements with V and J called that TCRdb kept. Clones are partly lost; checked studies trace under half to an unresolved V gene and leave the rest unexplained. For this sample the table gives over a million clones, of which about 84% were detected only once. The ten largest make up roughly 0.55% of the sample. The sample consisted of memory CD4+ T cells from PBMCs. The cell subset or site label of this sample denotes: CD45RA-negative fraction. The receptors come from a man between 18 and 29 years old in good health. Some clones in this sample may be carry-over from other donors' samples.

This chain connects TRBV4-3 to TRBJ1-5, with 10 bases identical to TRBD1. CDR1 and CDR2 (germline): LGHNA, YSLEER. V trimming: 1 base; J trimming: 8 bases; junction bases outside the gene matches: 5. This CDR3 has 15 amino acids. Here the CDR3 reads CASSQGTGGFEPQHF. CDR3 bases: TGCGCCAGCAGCCAAGGGACAGGGGGTTTCGAGCCCCAGCATTTT.

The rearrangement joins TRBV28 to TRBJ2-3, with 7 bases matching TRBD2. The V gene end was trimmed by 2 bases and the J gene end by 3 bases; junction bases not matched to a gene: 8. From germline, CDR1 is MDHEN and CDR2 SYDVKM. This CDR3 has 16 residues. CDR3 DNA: TGTGCCAGCAGTTTAATTGCGGGAGTCGGTACAGATACGCAGTATTTT. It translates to CASSLIAGVGTDTQYF.